What follows are 24 T cell receptor beta chains derived from one specimen sequenced in a study of low-dose radiotherapy and immunotherapy resistance in tumors. As for time point: before trial treatment. Both a constant-region primer and a V-primer adapter served to amplify TCRs across around 20 PCR cycles. MiXCR was run by TCRdb on the reads, yielding one entry per CDR3 protein. The table has tens of thousands of distinct CDR3 sequences, approximately 10% seen once. The sample in question was PBMCs, obtained before treatment. Every receptor here comes from a female donor with ovarian cancer.

As regards this clonotype: This likely stems from a read error, as it lies one base from a far larger clone. The V call is TRBV5-3, the J call TRBJ2-2; possible D gene TRBD2, 5 bases. TRBV5-3 is an ORF; its function is uncertain. The length of the CDR3 is 13 residues. For the CDR3, the DNA is TGTGTCAGCAGCTTCCCGGAGGCCGGGGAGCTGTTTTTT. Translation gives CVSSFPEAGELFF.

This clonotype occurred many times. V and J are TRBV2 and TRBJ2-3; D uncertain. V was clipped by 4 bases and J by 5 bases, with 4 bases between them. This CDR3 region has 11 residues. Germline lookup yields CDR1 SNHLY and CDR2 FYNNEI. The CDR3 nucleotides are TGTGCCAGCAGTGTTCAAGATACGCAGTATTTT. This sequence encodes CASSVQDTQYF.

The chain joins TRBV13 to TRBJ1-4; D gene ambiguous. Germline V gene lookup returns CDR1 PRHDT and CDR2 FYEKMQ (reference sequence). The length of the CDR3 is 14 residues. Trimming pared 3 bases from V and 5 bases from J, leaving 10 bases between. The CDR3 here is CASSLVTGNEKLFF. The DNA for the CDR3 is TGTGCCAGCAGCTTGGTTACGGGAAATGAAAAACTGTTTTTT.

This clonotype was recorded many times. The gene calls are TRBV29-1 and TRBJ2-5; D is ambiguous. V dropped 5 bases and J dropped 2 bases, with 12 bases sitting between them. Germline V CDR1 and CDR2: SQVTM, ANQGSEA. CDR3 length equals 13 residues. The CDR3 here is CSVKRTQQETQYF. DNA of the CDR3: TGCAGCGTTAAACGGACGCAGCAAGAGACCCAGTACTTC.

This clonotype was counted many times. The chain joins TRBV13 to TRBJ2-1; 13 bases match TRBD2. From germline, CDR1 is PRHDT and CDR2 FYEKMQ (reference sequence). With 5 bases clipped from V and 0 bases from J, the junction kept 4 bases outside the gene matches. The CDR3 covers 17 residues. In DNA, the CDR3 is TGTGCCAGCAGCCGACTAGCGGGGGGAAACTCCTACAATGAGCAGTTCTTC. Amino acids: CASSRLAGGNSYNEQFF.

This clonotype was observed at least ten times. V and J are TRBV29-1 and TRBJ2-3; TRBD1 agrees at 9 bases. The CDR3 length is 14 residues. The J segment lost 3 bases and the V segment lost 5 bases, leaving 6 bases of the junction unmatched. Germline CDR1 is SQVTM and CDR2 is ANQGSEA. CDR3 sequence: CSVLDRGGTDTQYF. The CDR3 nucleotides are TGCAGCGTTTTGGACAGGGGAGGTACAGATACGCAGTATTTT.

This clonotype was seen at least ten times. This chain uses TRBV6-5 with TRBJ2-1; 8 nucleotides agree with TRBD1. V gave up 4 bases and J gave up 7 bases; unmatched junction bases: 9. CDR3 length: 15 residues. Germline V CDR1 and CDR2: MNHEY, SVGAGI. CDR3 in amino acids: CASSFETGARNEQFF. Written as DNA, the CDR3 is TGTGCCAGCAGTTTCGAGACAGGGGCCAGGAATGAGCAGTTCTTC.

This clonotype has a handful of counts. The rearrangement links TRBV29-1 to TRBJ2-1; D is uncertain. V was cut by 7 bases and J by 4 bases, with 11 bases left in between. Germline CDR1 is SQVTM and CDR2 is ANQGSEA. The CDR3 totals 12 residues. For the CDR3, the DNA is TGCAGCGCCCGGCCCAGTTACAATGAGCAGTTCTTC. Amino acids: CSARPSYNEQFF.

This clonotype came up many times. DNA of the CDR3: TGCGCCAGCAGCCCGACAGGGTGGAACTATGGCTACACCTTC. It translates to CASSPTGWNYGYTF. The genes are TRBV5-1 and TRBJ1-2; the match to TRBD1 covers 7 bases. After removal of 4 bases from V and 2 bases from J, the junction contained 5 bases not matched to a gene. The germline CDR1 and CDR2 sequences are SGHRS and YFSETQ. The CDR3 totals 14 residues.

Many counts were recorded for this clonotype. CDR3 sequence: CASSVRQFDEQYF. CDR3 nucleotides: TGTGCCAGCAGTGTTCGGCAGTTCGACGAGCAGTACTTC. V usage is TRBV7-2 and J usage is TRBJ2-7; D call uncertain. Trimming stripped 6 bases from V and 5 bases from J, with 14 bases between. Germline assignment: CDR1 SGHTA and CDR2 FQGNSA. The CDR3 covers 13 residues.

This clonotype came up many times. The rearrangement uses TRBV5-1 and TRBJ2-7, with 7 bases that match TRBD1. This CDR3 is 15 amino acids long. V trimming: 3 bases; J trimming: 5 bases; junction bases outside the gene matches: 11. Germline V gene lookup returns CDR1 SGHRS and CDR2 YFSETQ. CDR3 protein: CASSWETGKGNEQYF. CDR3 nucleotides: TGCGCCAGCAGCTGGGAGACAGGGAAGGGCAACGAGCAGTACTTC.

This clonotype was seen repeatedly, ten times or more. The V call is TRBV12-3 or TRBV12-4, the J call TRBJ2-1; TRBD2 matches 10 bases. Trimming took 2 bases from V and 9 from J; bases not matched to a gene: 7. This CDR3 region has 15 residues. CDR3 sequence (DNA): TGTGCCAGCAGTTTAACTAGCGGGATTGTCGGTGAGCAGTTCTTC. Residues: CASSLTSGIVGEQFF.

A note on this clonotype: Because the CDR3's place on the DNA is in doubt, the DNA is left out and the CDR3 is given as listed by TCRdb. This sequence joins TRBV7-9 and TRBJ2-2; TRBD1, the D gene given by the table, was not confirmed from the DNA. Ends included, the CDR3 has 16 residues. In germline, CDR1 is SEHNR, CDR2 FQNEAQ (reference sequence). The CDR3 reads CASSLWGSQAGELFFF.

This clonotype was recorded at least ten times. CDR3 in DNA: TGTGCCAGTAGTAGATCCGGGAGCAACGAGCAGTACTTC. This codes for CASSRSGSNEQYF. The V gene is TRBV19, the J gene TRBJ2-7; TRBD2 is a possible D gene (6 bases). The germline V and J ends were trimmed by 4 bases and 5 bases, with 12 bases remaining between them. Germline CDR1 and CDR2: LNHDA and SQIVND (reference sequence). CDR3 size: 13 residues.

This clonotype was seen repeatedly, ten times or more. The chain employs TRBV5-6 and TRBJ2-7, with D maybe TRBD1 (5 bases). The CDR3 has 14 amino acids. V was trimmed by 3 bases and J by 0 bases, leaving 10 bases between them. Germline CDR1 SGHDT, CDR2 YYEEEE. The CDR3 is CASSSDTISYEQYF. The CDR3 DNA reads TGTGCCAGCAGCTCGGACACGATCTCCTACGAGCAGTACTTC.

This clonotype was seen ten or more times. This chain joins TRBV2 and TRBJ1-2; no clear D gene. Looked up from germline, CDR1 is SNHLY and CDR2 is FYNNEI. The CDR3 runs 14 residues. V was cut by 3 bases and J by 7 bases, with 15 bases left in between. The chain's CDR3 is CASSEDGARGGYTF. DNA for the CDR3: TGTGCCAGCAGTGAGGACGGAGCCCGAGGTGGCTACACCTTC.

There are many counts of this clonotype. Mismatch with germline at one junction end may stem from a read error. The chain uses TRBV5-1 and TRBJ2-7; 7 bases match TRBD1. This CDR3 is 16 amino acids long. CDR1 SGHRS and CDR2 YFSETQ come from the germline V gene. The CDR3 spells CASSWSGGLGGYEHYF. CDR3 coding DNA: TGCGCCAGCAGCTGGTCGGGCGGTCTAGGGGGCTACGAGCATTACTTC.

At least ten counts were recorded for this clonotype. The chain couples TRBV12-5 to TRBJ2-2; tentative D call: TRBD1 (5 bases). This CDR3 has 16 residues. In germline, CDR1 is LGHNT, CDR2 FRNRAP. Trimming stripped 2 bases from V and 5 bases from J, with 15 bases between. The CDR3 sequence is CASGLWRQISTGELFF. CDR3 DNA: TGTGCTAGTGGTTTGTGGCGACAGATCAGTACCGGGGAGCTGTTTTTT. Full variable domain (rest looked up from reference TRBV12-5 and TRBJ2-2): DARVTQTPRHKVTEMGQEVTMRCQPILGHNTVFWYRQTMMQGLELLAYFRNRAPLDDSGMPKDRFSAEMPDATLATLKIQPSEPRDSAVYFCASGLWRQISTGELFFGEGSRLTVL.

This clonotype was seen repeatedly, ten times or more. The V call is TRBV2, the J call TRBJ1-1, with D uncertain. The CDR3 sequence is 12 residues long. CDR1 and CDR2 from the germline V gene are SNHLY and FYNNEI. Trimming removed 4 bases at V and 6 bases at J, with 9 bases between. CDR3 protein: CASSAEVPEAFF. CDR3 bases: TGTGCCAGCAGTGCGGAGGTACCTGAAGCTTTCTTT.

This clonotype was counted many times. This chain connects TRBV12-3 or TRBV12-4 to TRBJ1-2; D may be TRBD1 (6 bases). The V end lost 3 bases, the J end lost 1 base, and 15 bases lay between the germline ends. The CDR3 length is 16 residues. The CDR3 DNA reads TGTGCCAGCAGTTTGTTCTCAGGGGACCTTAACTATGGCTACACCTTC. Its translation is CASSLFSGDLNYGYTF.

This clonotype was seen ten or more times. J is TRBJ1-4 and V is TRBV20-1, with 7 bases that match TRBD1. This CDR3 is 14 amino acids long. Per the germline V gene, CDR1 is DFQATT and CDR2 is SNEGSKA (reference sequence). J was trimmed by 7 bases and V by 5 bases; bases with no gene match: 10. The CDR3 loop reads CSASPDRVIEKLFF. In nucleotides, the CDR3 is TGCAGTGCTTCTCCCGACAGGGTAATTGAAAAACTGTTTTTT.

This sequence joins TRBV5-5 and TRBJ1-2; D is uncertain. The germline V gene encodes CDR1 SGHKS and CDR2 YYEKEE (reference sequence). V lost 4 bases, J lost 3 bases, and 28 bases lay in between. The CDR3 is made up of 19 amino acids. The CDR3 region has the DNA TGTGCCAGCAGCAAACGACGCGGCACGAAATTACAAGGTTACTATGGCTACACCTTC. This codes for CASSKRRGTKLQGYYGYTF. Supplemented by reference TRBV5-5 and TRBJ1-2, the full variable domain reads DAGVTQSPTHLIKTRGQQVTLRCSPISGHKSVSWYQQVLGQGPQFIFQYYEKEERGRGNFPDRFSARQFPNYSSELNVNALLLGDSALYLCASSKRRGTKLQGYYGYTFGSGTRLTVV.

This clonotype was counted at least ten times. The chain carries TRBV27 and TRBJ1-1; no clear D. The V end lost 2 bases, the J end lost 0 bases, and 10 bases lay between the germline ends. The CDR3 loop spans 15 amino acids. Germline loops: CDR1 MNHEY, CDR2 SMNVEV (reference sequence). The CDR3 region is CASSLGPNLNTEAFF. For the CDR3, the DNA is TGTGCCAGCAGTTTAGGACCAAACTTGAACACTGAAGCTTTCTTT.

This clonotype was observed many times. This chain uses TRBV20-1 with TRBJ2-7, with D hard to call. The CDR3 runs 14 residues. Germline assignment: CDR1 DFQATT and CDR2 SNEGSKA (reference sequence). V was trimmed by 3 bases and J by 6 bases, leaving 18 bases between them. Here the CDR3 reads CSASTFGRLGEQYF. In DNA, the CDR3 is TGCAGTGCTAGCACGTTCGGCCGACTCGGCGAGCAGTACTTC.